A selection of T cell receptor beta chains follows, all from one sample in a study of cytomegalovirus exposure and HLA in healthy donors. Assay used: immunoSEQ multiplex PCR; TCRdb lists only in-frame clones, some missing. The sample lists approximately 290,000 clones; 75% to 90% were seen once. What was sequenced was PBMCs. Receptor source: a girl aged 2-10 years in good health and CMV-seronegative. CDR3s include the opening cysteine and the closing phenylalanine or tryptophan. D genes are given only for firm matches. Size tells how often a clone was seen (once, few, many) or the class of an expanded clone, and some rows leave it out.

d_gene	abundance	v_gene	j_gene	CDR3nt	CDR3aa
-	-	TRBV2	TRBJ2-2	TGTGCCAGCAGTGCACAGGGCGGTAGCACCGGGGAGCTGTTTTTT	CASSAQGGSTGELFF
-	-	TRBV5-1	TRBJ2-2	TGCGCCAGCAGCCTAACCCCGGGATTAAACACCGGGGAGCTGTTTTTT	CASSLTPGLNTGELFF
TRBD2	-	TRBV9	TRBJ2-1	TGTGCCAGCAGCGAAACAAGCGGGAGTAACCCCTACAATGAGCAGTTCTTC	CASSETSGSNPYNEQFF
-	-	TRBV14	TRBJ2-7	TGTGCCAGCAGCCAGTCTAGTCCCTACGAGCAGTACTTC	CASSQSSPYEQYF
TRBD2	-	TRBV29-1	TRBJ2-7	TGCAGCGTTGAAGTCAAGCCGGGACTAGGATACGAGCAGTACTTC	CSVEVKPGLGYEQYF
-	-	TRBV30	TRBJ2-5	TGTGCCTGGAGTGAGAGCGATAGGCAGTACTTC	CAWSESDRQYF
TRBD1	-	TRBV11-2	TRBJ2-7	TGTGCCAGCAGCTCGGACAGGGCCTACGAGCAGTACTTC	CASSSDRAYEQYF
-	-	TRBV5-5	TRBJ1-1	TGTGCCAGCAGCTTGACAGGGAACACTGAAGCTTTCTTT	CASSLTGNTEAFF
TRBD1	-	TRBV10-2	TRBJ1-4	TGCGCCAGCAGCGGGCAGGGGGCAGCTAATGAAAAACTGTTTTTT	CASSGQGAANEKLFF
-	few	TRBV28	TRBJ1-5	TGTGCCAGCAGTTCAGCGGGGAGGGGCAATCAGCCCCAGCATTTT	CASSSAGRGNQPQHF
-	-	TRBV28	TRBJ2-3	TGTGCCAGCGTGCGGAGCACAGATACGCAGTATTTT	CASVRSTDTQYF
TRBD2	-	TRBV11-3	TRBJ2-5	TGTGCCAGCAGCCCGAGACAGGGGATCCATGGACTAGCGGGAGTAAAGACCCAGTACTTC	CASSPRQGIHGLAGVKTQYF
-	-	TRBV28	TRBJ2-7	TGTGCCAGCACCCCGGGGAGGGTAGGGGACAAGTCCGTGTCCTACGAGCAGTACTTC	CASTPGRVGDKSVSYEQYF
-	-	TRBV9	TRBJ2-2	TGTGCCAGCAGCGTATGGGGAGCTAGTTTGGGCACCGGGGAGCTGTTTTTT	CASSVWGASLGTGELFF
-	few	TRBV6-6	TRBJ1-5	TGTGCCAGTTCCAGGGGACCGGATCAGCCCCAGCATTTT	CASSRGPDQPQHF
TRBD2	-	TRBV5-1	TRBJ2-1	TGCGCCAGCAGCACCATAGCGGGGGGGCCTCGGAATGAGCAGTTCTTC	CASSTIAGGPRNEQFF
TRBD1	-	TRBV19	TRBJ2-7	TGTGCCAGTAGTATACGAGGACAGGGGCTCTACGAGCAGTACTTC	CASSIRGQGLYEQYF
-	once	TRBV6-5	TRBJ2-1	TGTGCCAGCAGTATTGCGAGTGAGCAGTTCTTC	CASSIASEQFF